Listed below are T cell receptor beta chains from one sample, sequenced in a study of graft-versus-host responses after intestinal transplantation. Libraries were prepared by immunoSEQ multiplex PCR; TCRdb keeps only in-frame clonotypes and omits some of them. The repertoire has roughly 6,000 clones, 65% to 70% of them found once; the top ten carry about 33%. This specimen was ileum tissue, taken roughly 300 days after intestinal transplant. The receptors shown here come from a human patient who received an intestinal transplant, so some T cells may come from the graft donor. Both conserved end residues are part of each CDR3. A D gene is named only where the DNA matches it firmly. Clone size is given for some rows only: seen once, a few or many times, or a class if the clone is expanded.

D | J | V | size | CDR3 | DNA
- | TRBJ2-1 | TRBV27 | - | CATQEGGNEQFF | TGTGCCACCCAGGAGGGGGGCAATGAGCAGTTCTTC
- | TRBJ1-1 | TRBV5-6 | - | CASSLRGTEAFF | TGTGCCAGCAGCTTGAGGGGCACTGAAGCTTTCTTT
- | TRBJ2-1 | TRBV7-6 | once | CASSLEPGYNEQFF | TGTGCCAGCAGCTTAGAGCCTGGATACAATGAGCAGTTCTTC
TRBD2 | TRBJ2-3 | TRBV7-3 | - | CASSPLGGGTDTQYF | TGTGCCAGCAGCCCCCTGGGAGGGGGCACAGATACGCAGTATTTT
- | TRBJ2-7 | TRBV4-2 | few | CASSRRGLTYEQYF | TGTGCCAGCAGCCGGCGGGGGCTCACCTACGAGCAGTACTTC
- | TRBJ1-1 | TRBV5-4 | few | CASSLVGRLYTEAFF | TGTGCCAGCAGCTTGGTTGGCAGGTTATACACTGAAGCTTTCTTT
- | TRBJ2-7 | TRBV20-1 | - | CSAEQGNEQYF | TGCAGTGCTGAACAGGGTAACGAGCAGTACTTC
TRBD1 | TRBJ1-3 | TRBV5-6 | - | CASSSIRQGNTIYF | TGTGCCAGCAGCTCCATTCGACAGGGGAACACCATATATTTT
TRBD1 | TRBJ1-5 | TRBV19 | - | CASSRGQGAGNQPQHF | TGTGCCAGTAGTCGAGGACAGGGGGCGGGCAATCAGCCCCAGCATTTT
TRBD1 | TRBJ2-2 | TRBV28 | once | CASTPGTGGAGELFF | TGTGCCAGCACCCCCGGGACAGGGGGAGCCGGGGAGCTGTTTTTT
TRBD1 | TRBJ1-2 | TRBV7-9 | - | CASSGQGAQTLSNYGYTF | TGTGCCAGCAGCGGACAGGGGGCCCAGACCCTCTCTAACTATGGCTACACCTTC
TRBD2 | TRBJ2-5 | TRBV6-5 | - | CASSYGLAGAKETQYF | TGTGCCAGCAGTTACGGACTAGCGGGAGCAAAGGAGACCCAGTACTTC
- | TRBJ2-1 | TRBV19 | - | CASSLAARGNEQFF | TGTGCCAGTAGTTTGGCCGCAAGAGGGAATGAGCAGTTCTTC
TRBD1 | TRBJ1-2 | TRBV2 | - | CASRPDRGNYGYTF | TGTGCCAGCAGACCGGACAGGGGGAACTATGGCTACACCTTC
- | TRBJ1-4 | TRBV25-1 | - | CASSESKGGSLNEKLFF | TGTGCCAGCAGTGAATCAAAAGGCGGAAGCCTAAATGAAAAACTGTTTTTT
- | TRBJ2-3 | TRBV27 | - | CASSQADTQYF | TGTGCCAGCAGCCAGGCAGATACGCAGTATTTT
- | TRBJ2-7 | TRBV27 | - | CASSLTGDTYEQYF | TGTGCCAGCAGTCTGACGGGGGACACCTACGAGCAGTACTTC
- | TRBJ1-5 | TRBV27 | few | CASSLRGVVVGNQPQHF | TGTGCCAGCAGTTTGCGGGGGGTCGTCGTGGGCAATCAGCCCCAGCATTTT
- | TRBJ2-3 | TRBV27 | - | CASSLYPPEVQYRNTDTQYF | TGTGCCAGCAGTTTATACCCCCCGGAGGTCCAGTATCGAAACACAGATACGCAGTATTTT
TRBD2 | TRBJ2-1 | TRBV9 | - | CASSPRTSGSHEQFF | TGTGCCAGCAGCCCCCGGACTAGCGGGAGCCATGAGCAGTTCTTC
- | TRBJ1-1 | TRBV6-1 | once | CASSGSMNTEAFF | TGTGCCAGCAGTGGGAGCATGAACACTGAAGCTTTCTTT
TRBD1 | TRBJ1-1 | TRBV5-1 | - | CASSTTGTGNTEAFF | TGCGCCAGCAGCACAACCGGGACAGGGAACACTGAAGCTTTCTTT
TRBD2 | TRBJ2-7 | TRBV5-4 | - | CASTRGAGGSYEQYF | TGTGCCAGCACGCGGGGGGCGGGAGGCTCCTACGAGCAGTACTTC
TRBD2 | TRBJ2-1 | TRBV5-4 | - | CASSLPPGLAYNEQFF | TGTGCCAGCAGTCTACCACCGGGACTAGCATACAATGAGCAGTTCTTC
- | TRBJ1-1 | TRBV29-1 | - | CSVEGAMNTEAFF | TGCAGCGTTGAGGGGGCGATGAACACTGAAGCTTTCTTT
- | TRBJ1-1 | TRBV10-3 | few | CAISGREGEFAEAFF | TGTGCCATCAGTGGGCGGGAGGGGGAGTTTGCTGAAGCTTTCTTT
- | TRBJ2-1 | TRBV9 | - | CASSVGLAVTYNEQFF | TGTGCCAGCAGCGTAGGGTTAGCGGTAACCTACAATGAGCAGTTCTTC
TRBD1 | TRBJ2-3 | TRBV6-1 | - | CASSGTGGADTQYF | TGTGCCAGCAGTGGGACAGGGGGCGCAGATACGCAGTATTTT
TRBD1 | TRBJ2-2 | TRBV28 | - | CASNPTGGLGTGELFF | TGTGCCAGCAATCCGACAGGGGGGCTCGGCACCGGGGAGCTGTTTTTT
TRBD1 | TRBJ2-5 | TRBV2 | - | CASSENYSGTGRYTQYF | TGTGCCAGCAGTGAAAACTACTCCGGGACAGGGAGGTATACCCAGTACTTC
- | TRBJ1-4 | TRBV4-3 | - | CASSQERGRNEKLFF | TGCGCCAGCAGCCAAGAACGGGGAAGGAATGAAAAACTGTTTTTT
TRBD1 | TRBJ2-7 | TRBV27 | few | CASSPQGAFSYEQYF | TGTGCCAGCAGTCCACAGGGGGCCTTCTCCTACGAGCAGTACTTC
TRBD1 | TRBJ1-5 | TRBV6-5 | few | CASRGQGNQPQHF | TGTGCCAGCAGGGGACAGGGCAATCAGCCCCAGCATTTT
TRBD1 | TRBJ2-7 | TRBV29-1 | - | CSVAHPQGAQQYF | TGCAGCGTTGCCCACCCTCAGGGGGCCCAGCAGTACTTC
- | TRBJ1-1 | TRBV19 | - | CASSMAGKTFF | TGTGCCAGTAGTATGGCGGGGAAGACTTTCTTT
- | TRBJ2-7 | TRBV7-9 | - | CASSLAGHVQEGGYEQYF | TGTGCCAGCAGCTTAGCGGGGCACGTACAAGAAGGAGGCTACGAGCAGTACTTC
TRBD1 | TRBJ1-2 | TRBV28 | - | CASSDGTGNYNGYTF | TGTGCCAGCAGTGACGGGACAGGGAATTATAATGGCTACACCTTC
- | TRBJ2-2 | TRBV7-7 | - | CASSPWYRGTNTGELFF | TGTGCTAGCAGCCCGTGGTATCGCGGGACGAACACCGGGGAGCTGTTTTTT
- | TRBJ2-3 | TRBV7-3 | - | CASSLTGGTDTQYF | TGTGCCAGCAGCTTGACGGGAGGCACAGATACGCAGTATTTT
- | TRBJ2-1 | TRBV15 | - | CATSSSVYNEQFF | TGTGCCACCAGCAGTAGCGTATACAATGAGCAGTTCTTC
- | TRBJ2-3 | TRBV30 | - | CAWSRVGTDTQYF | TGTGCCTGGAGCAGGGTTGGCACAGATACGCAGTATTTT
TRBD1 | TRBJ1-6 | TRBV6-5 | - | CASSYRGHNSPLHF | TGTGCCAGCAGTTACAGGGGGCATAATTCACCCCTCCACTTT
- | TRBJ2-5 | TRBV19 | - | CASPPTETQYF | TGTGCCAGTCCTCCCACTGAGACCCAGTACTTC
- | TRBJ1-1 | TRBV27 | few | CASSSEGLYTEAFF | TGTGCCAGCAGTTCGGAAGGTCTTTACACTGAAGCTTTCTTT
- | TRBJ2-7 | TRBV19 | medium-sized | CASSPGVSEQYF | TGTGCCAGTAGTCCAGGGGTGAGCGAGCAGTACTTC
- | TRBJ2-1 | TRBV7-8 | - | CASSSGLYNEQFF | TGTGCCAGCAGCTCAGGACTCTACAATGAGCAGTTCTTC
TRBD2 | TRBJ2-5 | TRBV7-9 | - | CASSSGTSGGLETQYF | TGTGCCAGCAGCTCCGGGACTAGCGGGGGGCTGGAGACCCAGTACTTC
- | TRBJ1-1 | TRBV21-1 | - | CASSHAGGGSTEAFF | TGTGCCAGCAGCCACGCAGGGGGCGGGTCCACTGAAGCTTTCTTT
- | TRBJ2-2 | TRBV11-3 | few | CASSPYSGAESGELFF | TGTGCCAGCAGCCCGTACTCCGGGGCCGAGAGCGGGGAGCTGTTTTTT
- | TRBJ2-1 | TRBV7-3 | - | CASSLTGYNEQFF | TGTGCCAGCAGCTTAACGGGGTACAATGAGCAGTTCTTC
- | TRBJ2-1 | TRBV7-7 | few | CASSLSQGAYNEQFF | TGTGCTAGCAGCCTCTCGCAGGGCGCCTACAATGAGCAGTTCTTC
- | TRBJ1-3 | TRBV21-1 | - | CASSNRGGNTIYF | TGTGCCAGCAGCAACAGGGGTGGAAACACCATATATTTT
- | TRBJ1-4 | TRBV27 | - | CASSSRQELNEKLFF | TGTGCCAGCAGTAGCAGACAGGAACTTAATGAAAAACTGTTTTTT
- | TRBJ2-1 | TRBV19 | - | CASSVGANNEQFF | TGTGCCAGTAGTGTGGGGGCGAACAATGAGCAGTTCTTC
TRBD1 | TRBJ1-1 | TRBV10-3 | - | CAYRDRVNTEAFF | TGTGCCTACCGGGACAGGGTGAACACTGAAGCTTTCTTT
TRBD1 | TRBJ2-3 | TRBV28 | few | CASSGQGTDTQYF | TGTGCCAGCTCAGGACAGGGGACAGATACGCAGTATTTT
- | TRBJ2-7 | TRBV9 | few | CASSADRRGDEQYF | TGTGCCAGCAGCGCGGACCGGAGGGGGGACGAGCAGTACTTC
TRBD2 | TRBJ2-5 | TRBV4-3 | - | CASSQTTGTSGGDEETQYF | TGCGCCAGCAGCCAGACAACCGGGACTAGCGGGGGGGATGAAGAGACCCAGTACTTC
- | TRBJ2-5 | TRBV2 | - | CASLYFGDAGAQYF | TGTGCCAGCCTATATTTTGGGGATGCCGGGGCCCAGTACTTC